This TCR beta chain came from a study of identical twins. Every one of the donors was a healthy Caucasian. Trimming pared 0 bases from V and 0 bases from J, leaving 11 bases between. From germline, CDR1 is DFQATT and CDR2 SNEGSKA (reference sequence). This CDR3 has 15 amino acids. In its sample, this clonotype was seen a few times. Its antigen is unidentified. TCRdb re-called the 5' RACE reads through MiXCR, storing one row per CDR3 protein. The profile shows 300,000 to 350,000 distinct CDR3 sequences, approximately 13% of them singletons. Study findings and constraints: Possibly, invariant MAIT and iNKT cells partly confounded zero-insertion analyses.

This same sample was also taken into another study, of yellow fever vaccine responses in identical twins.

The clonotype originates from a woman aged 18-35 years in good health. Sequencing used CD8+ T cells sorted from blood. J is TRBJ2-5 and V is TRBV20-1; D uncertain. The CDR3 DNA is TGCAGTGCTAGAGATATGATTGGATACCAAGAGACCCAGTACTTC. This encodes CSARDMIGYQETQYF.